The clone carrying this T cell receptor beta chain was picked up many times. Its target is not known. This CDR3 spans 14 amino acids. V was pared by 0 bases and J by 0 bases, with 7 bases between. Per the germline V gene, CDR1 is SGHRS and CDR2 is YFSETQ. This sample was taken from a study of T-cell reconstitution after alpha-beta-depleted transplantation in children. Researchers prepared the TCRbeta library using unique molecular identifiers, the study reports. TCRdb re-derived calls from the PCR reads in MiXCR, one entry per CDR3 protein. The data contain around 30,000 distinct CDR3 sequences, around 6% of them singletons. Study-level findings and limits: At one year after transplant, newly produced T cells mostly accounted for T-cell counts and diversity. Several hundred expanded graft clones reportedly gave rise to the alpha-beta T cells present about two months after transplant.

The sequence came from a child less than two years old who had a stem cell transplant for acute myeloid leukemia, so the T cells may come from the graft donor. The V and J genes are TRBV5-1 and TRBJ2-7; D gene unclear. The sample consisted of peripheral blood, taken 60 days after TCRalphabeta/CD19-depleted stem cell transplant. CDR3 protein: CASSLEAGSYEQYF. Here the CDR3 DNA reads TGCGCCAGCAGCTTGGAAGCAGGCTCCTACGAGCAGTACTTC.